Sequencing of this T cell receptor beta chain was carried out in a study of T-cell memory formation after mild COVID-19. Study in general: TCR clusters were mostly confined to one donor each.

This CDR3 is 12 amino acids long. With 8 bases removed from V and 4 bases from J, the gap between germline ends came to 14 bases. Germline values: CDR1 SQVTM, CDR2 ANQGSEA. Each CDR3 protein gets one entry after TCRdb re-called the 5' RACE reads with MiXCR. The sample has under 300,000 distinct CDR3 sequences; roughly 18% are singletons. The chain uses TRBV29-1 and TRBJ2-5; a possible D gene is TRBD1 (5 bases). The TCR was taken from a young man who had mild COVID-19 (a few samples of this study predate the infection). Cell type and time point are not known. Sequencing was performed on PBMCs or a T cell subset sorted from them (not recorded which). The CDR3 DNA reads as TGCAGCATCTTGACAGAACCAGAGACCCAGTACTTC. It translates to CSILTEPETQYF.